The present T cell receptor (beta chain) was sequenced within a study of beta chain features in type 1 diabetes. General observations from the study: A moderate, significant TCRB CDR3 shortening appeared in type 1 diabetes across four CD4+ subsets.

J lost 0 bases, V lost 0 bases, and 2 bases had no gene match. The germline V gene has CDR1 SGHRS and CDR2 YFSETQ. The CDR3 extends over 16 amino acids. Reverse transcribing all isolated RNA meant expressed TCRB transcripts were sequenced. Assay: immunoSEQ multiplex PCR; the TCRdb copy retains only in-frame clones and omits some. The sample carries under 400,000 clones, 15% to 20% recorded once. A few counts support this clone. Its specificity is unknown. The source of this sequence is a woman between 18 and 29 years old in good health. J is TRBJ2-1 and V is TRBV5-1; 8 bases agree with TRBD2. Input material: naive CD4+ T cells from blood. CDR3 DNA: TGCGCCAGCAGCTTGGCAGGGACTAGCTCCTACAATGAGCAGTTCTTC. The encoded protein is CASSLAGTSSYNEQFF.